These 25 T cell receptor beta chains were all obtained from the same sample, sequenced in a study of tumor-infiltrating lymphocytes in primary liver carcinoma. Researchers generated TCR beta cDNA from around 510 ng of total RNA, relying on a constant-region primer. Researchers made the TCR beta libraries by running three nested multiplex PCR rounds with slightly modified ARM-PCR. TRBV1-TRBV30 forward primers paired with a C-beta reverse primer were used in the first two PCR rounds, which ran roughly 11 cycles each. In TCRdb, the multiplex PCR reads were re-called with MiXCR into one record per CDR3 protein. The repertoire consists of about 320,000 distinct CDR3 sequences, with nearly 60% occurring once and the leading ten covering over 15%. RNA was extracted from whole blood without cell sorting, alongside germline DNA. The sample taken for sequencing was peripheral blood. These receptors all stem from a woman aged 25 to 39 with primary liver carcinoma and hepatitis B virus infection.

Comments on this clonotype: Mismatch with germline at one junction end may stem from a read error. V gene TRBV11-1 combines with J gene TRBJ2-1, with 11 bases matching TRBD2. The CDR3 contains 15 residues. CDR1 is SGHAT, CDR2 FQDESV, per germline (reference sequence). In DNA, the CDR3 is TGTACCAGCAGCCTGACTAGCGGGACGGCTCTGGAGCAGTTCTTC. It yields the protein CTSSLTSGTALEQFF.

This rearrangement joins TRBV7-9 to TRBJ1-1, with D perhaps matching TRBD1 (5 bases). This CDR3 is built from 15 residues. The germline CDR1 and CDR2 sequences are SEHNR and FQNEAQ (reference sequence). V lost 2 bases and J 1 base, leaving 11 bases between the germline ends. The CDR3 here is CASSLIQGWNTEAFF. The CDR3, as DNA: TGTGCCAGCAGCTTAATTCAGGGCTGGAACACTGAAGCTTTCTTT.

Remarks on this clonotype: A single base separates this from a much larger clone, so it may be a read error. Because the CDR3 is missing its conserved closing phenylalanine or tryptophan, this is likely a read error. This chain links TRBV6-2 or TRBV6-3 with TRBJ2-1, with TRBD2 identical over 9 bases. From germline, CDR1 is MNHEY and CDR2 SVGEGT. This CDR3 comprises 16 residues. J gave up 5 bases and V 7 bases, and 12 bases lay outside the gene matches. CDR3 loop: CASIKTGGRANNEQFY. The CDR3 DNA follows: TGTGCCAGCATTAAGACGGGCGGGAGGGCCAACAATGAGCAGTTCTAC.

This clonotype has a handful of counts. The gene calls are TRBV5-6 and TRBJ2-3; 11 positions agree with TRBD2. The CDR3 contains 18 residues. Germline assignment: CDR1 SGHDT and CDR2 YYEEEE. V was clipped by 4 bases and J by 0 bases; unmatched bases: 10. The CDR3 is CASSPKTRLAGSTDTQYF. In DNA, the CDR3 is TGTGCCAGCAGCCCTAAAACACGACTAGCGGGAAGCACAGATACGCAGTATTTT. The variable domain in full, with the rest retrieved from reference TRBV5-6 and TRBJ2-3, is DAGVTQSPTHLIKTRGQQVTLRCSPKSGHDTVSWYQQALGQGPQFIFQYYEEEERQRGNFPDRFSGHQFPNYSSELNVNALLLGDSALYLCASSPKTRLAGSTDTQYFGPGTRLTVL.

This clonotype was observed once. The junction shows a germline mismatch at one end, possibly a read error. The chain recombines TRBV11-2 with TRBJ2-1; unclear D gene. The germline V gene encodes CDR1 SGHAT and CDR2 FQNNGV. This CDR3 comprises 15 residues. CDR3 protein: CANSLDLSGYNGQFF. DNA for the CDR3: TGTGCCAACAGCTTAGACCTATCCGGGTACAATGGGCAGTTCTTC.

On this clonotype itself: A much larger clone is a single base away; this may be a read error. The chain combines TRBV6-5 with TRBJ2-1; TRBD2 aligns across 7 bases. Germline V gene data show CDR1 as MNHEY and CDR2 as SVGAGI. The CDR3 consists of 15 residues. CDR3 in amino acids: CASSYRGGPVNEQLF. In DNA form, the CDR3 reads TGTGCCAGCAGTTACCGGGGAGGGCCGGTCAATGAGCAGCTCTTC.

Points on this clonotype: One end of the junction varies from germline; a read error may be responsible. V usage is TRBV5-6 and J usage is TRBJ2-6; D tentatively fits TRBD1 or TRBD2 (5 bases each). This CDR3 is built from 15 residues. CDR1 and CDR2 (germline): SGHDT, YYEEEE. In nucleotides, the CDR3 is TGTGCCAGTAGCTTCTTCGGGGCTGGGGCCAGCGTCCTGACTTTC. This codes for CASSFFGAGASVLTF.

Worth noting for this clonotype: A much larger clone differs by one base, so this may be a read error. The V gene is TRBV4-2, the J gene TRBJ2-5; maybe TRBD2 (5 bases). Germline V gene data show CDR1 as LGHNA and CDR2 as YNFKEQ. V was clipped by 1 base and J by 2 bases, with 14 bases between them. This CDR3 region has 16 residues. The CDR3 protein is CASSQVAAAAQETQYF. In DNA form, the CDR3 reads TGTGCCAGCAGCCAAGTTGCAGCGGCGGCTCAAGAGACCCAGTACTTC.

There are a few counts of this clonotype. The gene calls are TRBV30 and TRBJ2-1; D tentatively fits TRBD1 or TRBD2 (6 bases each). Trimming pared 4 bases from V and 2 bases from J, leaving 15 bases between. Germline V gene data show CDR1 as GTSNPN and CDR2 as SVGIG (reference sequence). The CDR3 has 15 residues. The CDR3 loop is CAWISGDSPYNEQFF. As DNA, the CDR3 is TGTGCCTGGATCTCAGGGGACTCCCCCTACAATGAGCAGTTCTTC.

A word on this clonotype: The missing conserved phenylalanine or tryptophan at the end of this CDR3 makes a read error likely. The rearrangement joins TRBV11-2 to TRBJ2-7; D not resolved. This CDR3 has 11 residues. The V end was cut by 6 bases, the J end by 3 bases, with 6 bases between. The germline CDR1 and CDR2 sequences are SGHAT and FQNNGV. CDR3 protein: CASSSIYEQYH. As DNA, the CDR3 is TGTGCCAGCAGTTCCATCTACGAGCAGTACCAC.

This sequence joins TRBV6-6 and TRBJ2-1, with 16 bases aligning to TRBD2. V trimming: 9 bases; J trimming: 10 bases; junction bases outside the gene matches: 9. Germline V CDR1 and CDR2: MNHNY, SVGAGI (reference sequence). This CDR3 contains 15 residues. The CDR3 nucleotides are TGTGCCAGGAGCTTCGGGACTAGCGGGAGGGTAGAGCAGTTCTTC. This gives the protein CARSFGTSGRVEQFF.

About this clonotype: One end of the junction does not line up with germline, which may come from a read error. This chain connects TRBV11-2 to TRBJ2-7, with D hard to call. Germline CDR1 reads SGHAT; CDR2 reads FQNNGV. The CDR3 covers 14 residues. CDR3 sequence: CVSSLGPWDYEQYF. CDR3 coding DNA: TGTGTCAGCAGCTTAGGACCCTGGGACTACGAGCAGTACTTC.

About this clonotype itself: A much larger clone is a single base away; this may be a read error. The V and J genes are TRBV4-3 and TRBJ2-3; TRBD2 aligns across 8 bases. The V gene's germline CDR1 is LGHNA and CDR2 YSLEER. Losses at the gene ends were 2 bases for V and 4 bases for J; bases not matched to a gene: 8. The CDR3 consists of 16 residues. CDR3 sequence (DNA): TGCGCCAGCAGCCAAACCGGGGGGGTTTGGGCAGATACGCAGTATTTT. As protein: CASSQTGGVWADTQYF.

This clonotype was detected only a few times. The V gene is TRBV7-9, the J gene TRBJ1-1, with D possibly matching TRBD1 (5 bases). The CDR3 totals 13 residues. Germline values: CDR1 SEHNR, CDR2 FQNEAQ (reference sequence). With 4 bases removed from V and 4 bases from J, the gap between germline ends came to 10 bases. CDR3 in amino acids: CASSSNGATEAFF. CDR3 sequence (DNA): TGTGCCAGCAGCTCTAACGGGGCCACTGAAGCTTTCTTT.

About this clonotype: The junction departs from germline at one end; a sequencing error may be responsible. CDR3 nucleotide sequence: TGTGCCAACAGCTTAGCTAGCGGGGCCTACAATGAGCAGTTTTTC. Protein: CANSLASGAYNEQFF. V gene TRBV11-2 combines with J gene TRBJ2-1; 9 bases are a match to TRBD2. The CDR3 loop spans 15 amino acids. Germline V lookup: CDR1 SGHAT, CDR2 FQNNGV.

This clonotype is a singleton in its sample. At one boundary the junction diverges from the germline segment, which might be a read error. The rearrangement links TRBV11-1 to TRBJ2-3; D might be TRBD1 (5 bases). Germline-derived CDR1 and CDR2 are SGHAT and FQDESV (reference sequence). The CDR3 runs to 16 residues. CDR3 sequence: CASSTLTVKTTDTQYF. The CDR3 nucleotides read TGTGCCAGCAGCACCTTGACAGTGAAAACCACAGATACGCAGTACTTT.

This clonotype was observed a few times. The genes are TRBV10-2 and TRBJ2-5; D might be TRBD1 (6 bases). V lost 0 bases, J lost 5 bases, and 13 bases lay in between. CDR3 length: 15 amino acids. Germline V gene sequence: CDR1 WSHSY, CDR2 SAAADI. This chain's CDR3 is CASSESNGQGETQYF. The CDR3 DNA sequence: TGCGCCAGCAGTGAGTCGAACGGGCAGGGGGAGACCCAGTACTTC.

Note on this clonotype: A far larger clone is off by one base, so a read error is likely. The chain joins TRBV12-3 or TRBV12-4 to TRBJ2-7, with no clear D. CDR3 length: 12 residues. Deletions cut 3 bases from V and 2 bases from J, with 5 bases between. CDR3 coding DNA: TGTGCCAGCAGTTTCGGAACCTACGAGCAGTACTTC. Encoded protein: CASSFGTYEQYF.

Comments on this clonotype: A much larger clone differs by one base, so this may be a read error. The CDR3, as DNA: TGTGCCAGCGGCTTAGGAAGCAGGGCAGCCTTGCAGCCCCAGCATTTT. Its translation is CASGLGSRAALQPQHF. The chain links TRBV7-8 to TRBJ1-5, with D possibly TRBD1 on 5 matching bases. From germline, CDR1 is SGHVS and CDR2 FQNEAQ. The CDR3 contains 16 residues.

This clonotype appeared a few times. This may be a read error, as it is one base from a much larger clone. V is TRBV11-2 and J is TRBJ2-3; possibly TRBD2 for D (7 bases). This CDR3 has 15 amino acids. The germline CDR1 and CDR2 sequences are SGHAT and FQNNGV. CDR3 in amino acids: CVSGRGPQGTDTQYF. CDR3 DNA: TGTGTCAGCGGGCGGGGGCCCCAAGGAACAGATACGCAGTATTTT.

This clonotype was picked up a small number of times. The V call is TRBV4-2, the J call TRBJ2-7; D not resolved. The CDR3 runs to 15 residues. Trimming took 0 bases from V and 5 from J, leaving 14 bases between them. Looked up from germline, CDR1 is LGHNA and CDR2 is YNFKEQ. The CDR3 sequence: CASSQDLLTGDEQYF. CDR3 DNA sequence: TGTGCCAGCAGCCAAGATTTACTAACGGGCGACGAGCAGTACTTC.

As for this clonotype: An end of the junction differs from the germline gene, which may be a read error. CDR3 DNA sequence: TGTGCTAGCAGCGCTGAGTTGGAGACCTATGGCTACACCTTC. This encodes CASSAELETYGYTF. This chain joins TRBV4-3 and TRBJ1-2; D gene unclear. This CDR3 is 14 amino acids long. Germline V gene lookup returns CDR1 LGHNA and CDR2 YSLEER.

In the case of this clonotype: A read error may produce the germline difference seen at one junction end. V is TRBV11-2 and J is TRBJ2-1; D gene uncertain. The V gene's germline CDR1 is SGHAT and CDR2 FQNNGV. The CDR3 contains 15 residues. CDR3: CTSSLKRSPYNEQFF. CDR3 sequence (DNA): TGTACCAGCAGCTTAAAGAGGTCACCTTACAATGAGCAGTTCTTC. Supplemented by reference TRBV11-2 and TRBJ2-1, the full variable domain reads EAGVAQSPRYKIIEKRQSVAFWCNPISGHATLYWYQQILGQGPKLLIQFQNNGVVDDSQLPKDRFSAERLKGVDSTLKIQPAKLEDSAVYLCTSSLKRSPYNEQFFGPGTRLTVL.

V usage is TRBV20-1 and J usage is TRBJ1-2, with 8 bases lining up with TRBD1. Germline loops: CDR1 DFQATT, CDR2 SNEGSKA (reference sequence). The CDR3 has 13 residues. V was clipped by 2 bases and J by 8 bases; unmatched bases: 7. The CDR3 is CSARTGGRRGYTF. In nucleotides, the CDR3 is TGCAGTGCTAGAACAGGGGGAAGACGAGGCTACACCTTC.

This clonotype appeared many times. CDR3 nucleotide sequence: TGTGCCAGCAGTCGAGATCCCGGGGAGCTGTTTTTT. This encodes CASSRDPGELFF. The rearrangement uses TRBV6-2 or TRBV6-3 and TRBJ2-2; D unresolved. The CDR3 runs 12 residues. Trimming shortened V by 5 bases and J by 6 bases, and 7 bases separated the two germline ends. Germline-derived CDR1 and CDR2 are MNHEY and SVGEGT.